The present T cell receptor beta chain was sequenced within a study of T cells in Graves' hyperthyroidism and ophthalmopathy. Study-level findings and limits: Clonotypes that were expanded in thyroid above 0.001 mostly appeared in blood too.

Researchers amplified the TCR beta CDR3 regions from RNA transcripts. The primer set for the first-round RT-PCR of the TCR CDR3 was HTBI. TCRdb re-called the multiplex PCR reads with MiXCR, one entry per CDR3 protein. Of fewer than 850,000 distinct CDR3 sequences listed, about 18% are singletons. This clonotype was detected only a few times. What it binds is not known. This CDR3 comprises 16 residues. V was clipped by 7 bases and J by 0 bases; unmatched bases: 11. Germline assignment: CDR1 SQVTM and CDR2 ANQGSEA. Material: blood. The rearrangement links TRBV29-1 to TRBJ2-3; the match to TRBD2 covers 9 bases. The TCR originated in a man over 45 with Graves' hyperthyroidism. The CDR3 DNA is TGCAGCGCCTGGGGTCCTAGCGGGAAAAGCACAGATACGCAGTATTTT. This encodes CSAWGPSGKSTDTQYF.